The 17 T cell receptor beta chains given below trace back to one sample, sequenced in a study of cytomegalovirus exposure and HLA in healthy donors. In the PCR, 60 Vbeta and 13 Jbeta primers were used. Using immunoSEQ multiplex PCR, the repertoire was profiled, and TCRdb retains in-frame clones only, with some absent. The data contain about 180,000 clones, roughly 78% of them seen just once; the ten biggest clones take up approximately 0.7%. The sequenced material came from PBMCs. The receptors originated from a woman aged 40 to 50 in good health and CMV-seronegative.

This clone was found a few times. The sample holds other DNA sequences that translate to the same CDR3. The chain employs TRBV6-1 and TRBJ2-3, with D possibly TRBD2 on 6 matching bases. Trimming left V 3 bases short and J 2 bases short, with 12 bases between. There are 15 residues in the CDR3. Germline V gene data show CDR1 as MNHNS and CDR2 as SASEGT. CDR3 sequence reads: CASSEGGSSTDTQYF. CDR3 nucleotide sequence: TGTGCCAGCAGTGAGGGGGGAAGTTCCACAGATACGCAGTATTTT.

The CDR3 nucleotides are TGTGCCAGCAGCCCATTCTACGAGCAGTACTTC. This sequence encodes CASSPFYEQYF. V and J are TRBV5-8 and TRBJ2-7, with D unresolved. The germline CDR1 and CDR2 sequences are SGHTS and YDEGEE. This CDR3 region has 11 residues. Trimming left V 4 bases short and J 3 bases short, with 5 bases between.

Only one count was recorded for this clone. V is TRBV7-8 and J is TRBJ2-2, with 13 bases lining up with TRBD2. The length of the CDR3 is 17 residues. Trimming removed 1 base from V and 6 bases from J; junction bases left unmatched: 5. The V gene's germline CDR1 is SGHVS and CDR2 FQNEAQ. The CDR3 loop reads CASSLVGTSGEAGELFF. The CDR3 nucleotides are TGTGCCAGCAGCTTAGTCGGGACTAGCGGGGAAGCCGGGGAGCTGTTTTTT.

This clone was counted between two and nine times. This chain uses TRBV30 with TRBJ1-1, with a weak D call TRBD1 (6 bases). Trimming cost V 2 bases and J 6 bases, with 13 bases left between them. CDR3 size: 13 residues. CDR1 GTSNPN and CDR2 SVGIG come from the germline V gene (reference sequence). Written as DNA, the CDR3 is TGTGCCTGGAGTCAGGGGAAGGGGTCTGAAGCTTTCTTT. It codes for CAWSQGKGSEAFF. The complete variable domain, with remaining parts taken from reference TRBV30 and TRBJ1-1, reads SQTIHQWPATLVQPVGSPLSLECTVEGTSNPNLYWYRQAAGRGLQLLFYSVGIGQISSEVPQNLSASRPQDRQFILSSKKLLLSDSGFYLCAWSQGKGSEAFFGQGTRLTVV.

The V gene is TRBV11-3, the J gene TRBJ1-2, with TRBD1 matching over 7 bases. The ends lost 5 bases at V and 1 base at J; junction bases unmatched: 7. Germline V CDR1 and CDR2: SGHNT, YENEEA. CDR3 length equals 15 residues. The CDR3 nucleotides read TGTGCCAGCAGCGGCCGGGACAGAGATAACTATGGCTACACCTTC. Amino acid sequence: CASSGRDRDNYGYTF.

This chain joins TRBV27 and TRBJ2-5, with 7 nucleotides matching TRBD2. Germline V gene sequence: CDR1 MNHEY, CDR2 SMNVEV (reference sequence). Losses at the gene ends were 3 bases for V and 0 bases for J; bases not matched to a gene: 1. The CDR3 is 14 amino acids. CDR3 sequence reads: CASSFLADQETQYF. The CDR3 DNA is TGTGCCAGCAGTTTCCTAGCGGACCAAGAGACCCAGTACTTC.

CDR3 loop: CASSQESGIATNEKLFF. CDR3 DNA sequence: TGCGCCAGCAGCCAAGAGAGCGGAATAGCAACTAATGAAAAACTGTTTTTT. The chain carries TRBV4-1 and TRBJ1-4; D uncertain. The CDR3 runs to 17 residues. With 0 bases removed from V and 0 bases from J, the gap between germline ends came to 11 bases. Germline V gives CDR1 MGHRA, CDR2 YSYEKL.

This clone came up a few times. The chain combines TRBV5-1 with TRBJ1-6; tentatively, D is TRBD1 (5 bases). V lost 1 base and J lost 7, with 12 bases in between. The length of the CDR3 is 15 residues. The germline V gene encodes CDR1 SGHRS and CDR2 YFSETQ. DNA for the CDR3: TGCGCCAGCAGCTTGAGCTCACAGGAGAATTCACCCCTCCACTTT. Amino acid sequence: CASSLSSQENSPLHF.

The chain recombines TRBV12-2 with TRBJ2-3; no check of the table's D call, TRBD2, against the DNA was made. TRBV12-2 is listed as a pseudogene. The CDR3 runs 18 residues. CDR3 in amino acids: CASRLAPWLSHDTDTQYF. The DNA of the CDR3 is TGTGCAAGTCGCTTAGCACCCTGGCTTAGCCATGACACAGATACGCAGTATTTT.

This sequence joins TRBV19 and TRBJ2-5; 8 bases align to TRBD2. CDR1 LNHDA and CDR2 SQIVND come from the germline V gene (reference sequence). This CDR3 contains 16 residues. V dropped 5 bases and J dropped 4; count of bases not matched to a gene: 12. CDR3 in amino acids: CASSGLAGRGGETQYF. The CDR3 nucleotides read TGTGCCAGTAGTGGGCTAGCGGGCAGAGGGGGAGAGACCCAGTACTTC.

The rearrangement joins TRBV9 to TRBJ2-6, with no clear D. CDR3 length: 15 amino acids. Trimming removed 0 bases at V and 0 bases at J, with 4 bases between. Per the germline V gene, CDR1 is SGDLS and CDR2 is YYNGEE. The CDR3, as DNA: TGTGCCAGCAGCGTAGTCGGCTCTGGGGCCAACGTCCTGACTTTC. Translated, it gives CASSVVGSGANVLTF.

The CDR3 coding sequence is TGTGCCAGCAGTAAGGGGGGGGCCGACACTGCCACAGATACGCAGTATTTT. This sequence encodes CASSKGGADTATDTQYF. The V call is TRBV28, the J call TRBJ2-3; perhaps TRBD2 as D (7 bases). The germline V and J ends were trimmed by 5 bases and 2 bases, with 20 bases remaining between them. CDR3 length: 17 residues. Germline CDR1 MDHEN, CDR2 SYDVKM.

Here the CDR3 DNA reads TGTGCCACCCAGCTGGTAGCGGGACGTACTGTAGGGTCCTACAATGAGCAGTTCTTC. Residues: CATQLVAGRTVGSYNEQFF. The V gene is TRBV27, the J gene TRBJ2-1, with 8 bases identical to TRBD2. The CDR3 totals 19 residues. V lost 10 bases and J lost 1; bases outside the gene matches: 21. The germline gives CDR1 MNHEY, CDR2 SMNVEV (reference sequence).

The J gene is TRBJ1-2, the V gene TRBV5-8, with D possibly being TRBD1 (6 bases). V was pared by 2 bases and J by 3 bases, with 11 bases between. There are 14 residues in the CDR3. Germline assignment: CDR1 SGHTS and CDR2 YDEGEE. This CDR3 reads CASSFDRTYYGYTF. The DNA of the CDR3 is TGTGCCAGCAGCTTTGACAGGACCTACTATGGCTACACCTTC. The full variable domain, its missing parts supplied by reference TRBV5-8 and TRBJ1-2, is EAGVTQSPTHLIKTRGQQATLRCSPISGHTSVYWYQQALGLGLQFLLWYDEGEERNRGNFPPRFSGRQFPNYSSELNVNALELEDSALYLCASSFDRTYYGYTFGSGTRLTVV.

In this sample, this clone turned up a few times. The genes are TRBV4-1 and TRBJ1-2; TRBD1 might be the D (6 bases). With 2 bases removed from V and 8 bases from J, the gap between germline ends came to 15 bases. Germline CDR1 is MGHRA and CDR2 is YSYEKL. The CDR3 extends over 14 amino acids. The CDR3 is CASSQPDRSGGYTF. The CDR3, as DNA: TGCGCCAGCAGCCAACCGGACAGATCTGGGGGCTACACCTTC.

The CDR3 loop is CASRRRANTGELFF. In nucleotides, the CDR3 is TGTGCCAGCAGAAGGAGGGCGAACACCGGGGAGCTGTTTTTT. The gene calls are TRBV27 and TRBJ2-2, with D tentatively TRBD2 (6 bases). V shed 6 bases and J shed 0 bases, with 8 bases lying between them. The CDR3 runs to 14 residues. Germline V gives CDR1 MNHEY, CDR2 SMNVEV (reference sequence).

The chain couples TRBV10-2 to TRBJ1-1; 7 bases fit TRBD1. Germline V gene sequence: CDR1 WSHSY, CDR2 SAAADI. The CDR3 sequence is 15 residues long. Trimming cost V 6 bases and J 5 bases; bases outside gene matches: 12. CDR3 nucleotide sequence: TGCGCCAGCAGGGACCGTCCAGGGGGGAGTACTGAAGCTTTCTTT. Its protein product is CASRDRPGGSTEAFF.